Detailed here is one T cell receptor beta chain. Losses at the gene ends were 2 bases for V and 4 bases for J; bases not matched to a gene: 4. CDR1 SGDLS and CDR2 YYNGEE come from the germline V gene. This CDR3 spans 15 amino acids. The sample is drawn from a study of blood T cell repertoires in COVID-19. As for the study in general: Italy, Spain and the United States were the sources of the convalescent and acute COVID-19 samples.

In the original processing: Estimates of nucleated cell counts were drawn from the amplification of reference gene primers. The method was immunoSEQ multiplex PCR; TCRdb's version includes in-frame clones alone and lacks a portion of them. D and trimming come from the DNA, and the V and J calls and clone size come from that table. The sample contains about 330,000 clones, roughly 90% of which appear only once. Specimen: peripheral blood. The chain has TRBV9 and TRBJ2-1; 9 bases are a match to TRBD1. This clonotype was obtained from a man aged 18 to 30 who had recovered from COVID-19. The chain's CDR3 is CASSVTGGPYNEQFF. The CDR3 DNA reads TGTGCCAGCAGCGTCACAGGGGGCCCTTACAATGAGCAGTTCTTC.